This entry features one T cell receptor (beta chain) sequence. The antigen is undetermined. This sample was included in a study of human T cells and chemical hapten exposure. Overall study: Variability of per-sample TCR yields stemmed mainly from small differences in pooled library volume. Study findings and constraints: TCRs whose frequency exceeded 1 in 1000 remained the same following DPC sensitization.

The time point here: healthy volunteer bleed at 2 weeks. Someone pulled total RNA out of unfractionated whole blood. It was the library that attached unique molecular identifiers to individual cDNA molecules. TCRdb called the RACE reads again in MiXCR, with one record for every CDR3 protein. The sample shows approximately 90,000 distinct CDR3 sequences, about 8.8% of them seen only once. CDR1 and CDR2 from the germline V gene are KGHDR and SFDVKD. There are 16 residues in the CDR3. The V and J ends lost 2 bases and 1 base respectively, with 10 bases between them. Sequencing used whole blood. The TCR comes from a female donor in good health. Some clones in this sample may be carry-over from other donors' samples. The chain joins TRBV24-1 to TRBJ2-2, with D unclear. The CDR3 is CATSDYRTGNTGELFF. CDR3 in DNA: TGTGCCACCAGTGATTATAGGACGGGGAACACCGGGGAGCTGTTTTTT.